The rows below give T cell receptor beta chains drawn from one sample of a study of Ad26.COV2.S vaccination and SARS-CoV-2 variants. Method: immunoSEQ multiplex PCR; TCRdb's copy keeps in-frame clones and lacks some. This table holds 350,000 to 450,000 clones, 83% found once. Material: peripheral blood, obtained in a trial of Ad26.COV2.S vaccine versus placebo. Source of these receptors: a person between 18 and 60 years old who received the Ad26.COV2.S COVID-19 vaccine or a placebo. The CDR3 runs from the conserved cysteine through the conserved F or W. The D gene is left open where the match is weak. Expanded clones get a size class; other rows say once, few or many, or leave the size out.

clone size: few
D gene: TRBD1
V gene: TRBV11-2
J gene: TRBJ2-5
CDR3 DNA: TGTGCCAGCAGCGCCTGGACAGGGCAAGAGACCCAGTACTTC
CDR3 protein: CASSAWTGQETQYF

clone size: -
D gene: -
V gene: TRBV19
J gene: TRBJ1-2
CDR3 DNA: TGTGCCAGTAGGATCGGGGCGAATGGCTACACCTTC
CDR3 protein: CASRIGANGYTF

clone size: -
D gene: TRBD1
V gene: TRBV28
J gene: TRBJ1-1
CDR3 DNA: TGTGCCAGCAGTTCACCAGGGGGGAAGAACACTGAAGCTTTCTTT
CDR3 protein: CASSSPGGKNTEAFF

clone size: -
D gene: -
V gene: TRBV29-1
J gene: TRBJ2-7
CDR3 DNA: TGCAGCGCTAGGACAGCACCAGCTTACGAGCAGTACTTC
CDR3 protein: CSARTAPAYEQYF

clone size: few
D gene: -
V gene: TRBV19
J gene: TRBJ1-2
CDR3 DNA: TGTGCCAGTAGTATAGGGAGAAGGGGCTACACCTTC
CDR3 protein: CASSIGRRGYTF

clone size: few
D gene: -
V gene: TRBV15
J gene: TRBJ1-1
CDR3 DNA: TGTGCCACCAGCAGTGATAACGGGGTGCGCGGAGCTTTCTTT
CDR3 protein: CATSSDNGVRGAFF

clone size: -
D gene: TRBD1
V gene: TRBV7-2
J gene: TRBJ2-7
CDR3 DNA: TGTGCCAGCAGCTTAGGGGTACAGGGGGCTCCCTACGAGCAGTACTTC
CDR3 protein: CASSLGVQGAPYEQYF

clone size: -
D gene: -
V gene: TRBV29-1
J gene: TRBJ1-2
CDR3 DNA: TGCAGCGTTGAGAGACGGGGAAGGGGTTATGGCTACACCTTC
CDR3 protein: CSVERRGRGYGYTF

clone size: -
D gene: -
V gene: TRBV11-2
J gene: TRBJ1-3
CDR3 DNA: TGTGCCAGCAGCCCCTGGTATGGCTCTGGAAACACCATATATTTT
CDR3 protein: CASSPWYGSGNTIYF

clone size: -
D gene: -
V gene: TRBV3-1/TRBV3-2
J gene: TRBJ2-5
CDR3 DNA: TGTGCCAGCAGCCAAGGGCAGGGCGAAGAGACCCAGTACTTC
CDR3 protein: CASSQGQGEETQYF

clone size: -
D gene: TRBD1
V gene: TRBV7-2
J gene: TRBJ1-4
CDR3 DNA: TGTGCCAGCAGCTGGGGACAGCCTAATGAAAAACTGTTTTTT
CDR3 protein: CASSWGQPNEKLFF